At least ten counts were recorded for the clone carrying this T cell receptor beta chain. What it binds is unknown. This record belongs to a study of T cell repertoires in cytomegalovirus infection. Study-wide background: Public TCR beta signatures provided an indication of both CMV infection and a matching HLA type.

Study results and limitations: Summed frequency of shared TCR beta families picked out CMV carriers who also had the relevant HLA.

Trimming took 3 bases from V and 5 from J, leaving 15 bases between them. The CDR3 runs 15 residues. Per germline, CDR1 SGHTA and CDR2 FQGNSA. From the reads, TCRdb called clonotypes with MiXCR, one entry per CDR3 protein. In the table there are some 150,000 distinct CDR3 sequences, about 6.1% of which are singletons. This TCR derives from a human donor in good health (CMV status not recorded). Some clones in this sample may be carry-over from other donors' samples. The rearrangement joins TRBV7-2 to TRBJ2-3; D uncertain. Input material: PBMCs. The DNA for the CDR3 is TGTGCCAGCAGCTTGGACCAAGGGTGGGGAGATACGCAGTATTTT. Protein: CASSLDQGWGDTQYF.